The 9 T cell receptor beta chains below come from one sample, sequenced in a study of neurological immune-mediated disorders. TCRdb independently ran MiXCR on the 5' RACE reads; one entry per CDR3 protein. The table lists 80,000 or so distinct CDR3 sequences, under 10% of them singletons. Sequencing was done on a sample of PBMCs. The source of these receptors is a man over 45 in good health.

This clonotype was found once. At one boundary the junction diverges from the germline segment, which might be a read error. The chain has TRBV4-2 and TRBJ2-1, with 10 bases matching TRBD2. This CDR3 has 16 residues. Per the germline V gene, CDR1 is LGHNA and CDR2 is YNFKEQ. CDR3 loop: CAISQDPSGGADEQFF. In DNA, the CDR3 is TGTGCCATCAGCCAAGATCCCAGCGGGGGGGCTGATGAGCAGTTCTTC.

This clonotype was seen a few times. CDR3 coding DNA: TGTGCCACCAGTGAGACCGGGAGGAAACACAATGAGCAGTTCTTC. Translated, it gives CATSETGRKHNEQFF. This chain joins TRBV24-1 and TRBJ2-1; TRBD2 agrees at 7 bases. After removal of 4 bases from V and 5 bases from J, the junction contained 7 bases not matched to a gene. The CDR3 runs to 15 residues. Germline CDR1 and CDR2: KGHDR and SFDVKD.

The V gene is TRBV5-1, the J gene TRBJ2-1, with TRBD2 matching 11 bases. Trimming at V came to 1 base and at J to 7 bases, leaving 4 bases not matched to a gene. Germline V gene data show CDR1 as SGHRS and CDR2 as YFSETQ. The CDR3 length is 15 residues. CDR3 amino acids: CASSLRLAGLNEQFF. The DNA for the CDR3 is TGCGCCAGCAGCTTGAGACTAGCGGGGTTAAATGAGCAGTTCTTC.

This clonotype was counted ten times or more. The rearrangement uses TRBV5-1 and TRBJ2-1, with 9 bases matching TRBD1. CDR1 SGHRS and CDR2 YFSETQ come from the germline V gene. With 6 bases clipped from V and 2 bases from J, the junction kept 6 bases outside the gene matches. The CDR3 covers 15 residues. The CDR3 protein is CASNHRDRAYNEQFF. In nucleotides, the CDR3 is TGCGCCAGCAACCACCGGGACAGGGCCTACAATGAGCAGTTCTTC.

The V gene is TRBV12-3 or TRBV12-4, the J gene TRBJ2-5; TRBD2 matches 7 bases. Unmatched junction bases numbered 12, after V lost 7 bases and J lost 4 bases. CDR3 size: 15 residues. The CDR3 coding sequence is TGTGCCAGCAACTCTGGGCGGGGGAGAAGAGAGACCCAGTACTTC. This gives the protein CASNSGRGRRETQYF.

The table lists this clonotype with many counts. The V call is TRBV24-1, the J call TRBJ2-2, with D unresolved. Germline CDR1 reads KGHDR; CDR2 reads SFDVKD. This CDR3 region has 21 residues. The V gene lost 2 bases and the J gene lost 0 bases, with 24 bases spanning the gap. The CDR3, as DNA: TGTGCCACCAGTGATTATACAGCCCTCACCGGGCCAGAATCGAACACCGGGGAGCTGTTTTTT. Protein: CATSDYTALTGPESNTGELFF.

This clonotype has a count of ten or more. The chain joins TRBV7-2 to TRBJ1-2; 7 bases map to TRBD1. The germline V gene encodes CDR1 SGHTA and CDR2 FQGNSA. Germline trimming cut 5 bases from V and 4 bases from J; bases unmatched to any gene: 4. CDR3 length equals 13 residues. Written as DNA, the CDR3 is TGTGCCAGCAGCCTGGGACAGCTCTATGGCTACACCTTC. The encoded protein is CASSLGQLYGYTF.

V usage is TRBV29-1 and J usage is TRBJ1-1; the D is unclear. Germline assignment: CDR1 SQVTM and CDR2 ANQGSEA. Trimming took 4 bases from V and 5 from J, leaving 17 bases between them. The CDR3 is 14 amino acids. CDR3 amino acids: CSVVTVLSETEAFF. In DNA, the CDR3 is TGCAGCGTTGTCACGGTCCTATCGGAGACTGAAGCTTTCTTT.

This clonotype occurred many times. CDR3 amino acids: CSTGQSSYNEQFF. CDR3 bases: TGCAGCACAGGACAGAGCTCCTACAATGAGCAGTTCTTC. The chain couples TRBV29-1 to TRBJ2-1; perhaps TRBD1 as D (6 bases). This CDR3 has 13 residues. Looked up from germline, CDR1 is SQVTM and CDR2 is ANQGSEA. The V end lost 8 bases, the J end lost 0 bases, and 11 bases lay between the germline ends.